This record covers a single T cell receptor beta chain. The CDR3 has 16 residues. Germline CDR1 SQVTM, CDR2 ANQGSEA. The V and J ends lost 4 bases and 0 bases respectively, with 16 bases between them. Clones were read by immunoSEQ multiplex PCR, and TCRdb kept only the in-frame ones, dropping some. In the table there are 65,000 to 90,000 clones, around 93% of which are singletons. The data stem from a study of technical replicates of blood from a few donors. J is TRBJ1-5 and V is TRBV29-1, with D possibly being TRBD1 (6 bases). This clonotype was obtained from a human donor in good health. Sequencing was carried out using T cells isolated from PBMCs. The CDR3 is CSVVLQGWDSNQPQHF. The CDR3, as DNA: TGCAGCGTTGTATTACAGGGATGGGATAGCAATCAGCCCCAGCATTTT.